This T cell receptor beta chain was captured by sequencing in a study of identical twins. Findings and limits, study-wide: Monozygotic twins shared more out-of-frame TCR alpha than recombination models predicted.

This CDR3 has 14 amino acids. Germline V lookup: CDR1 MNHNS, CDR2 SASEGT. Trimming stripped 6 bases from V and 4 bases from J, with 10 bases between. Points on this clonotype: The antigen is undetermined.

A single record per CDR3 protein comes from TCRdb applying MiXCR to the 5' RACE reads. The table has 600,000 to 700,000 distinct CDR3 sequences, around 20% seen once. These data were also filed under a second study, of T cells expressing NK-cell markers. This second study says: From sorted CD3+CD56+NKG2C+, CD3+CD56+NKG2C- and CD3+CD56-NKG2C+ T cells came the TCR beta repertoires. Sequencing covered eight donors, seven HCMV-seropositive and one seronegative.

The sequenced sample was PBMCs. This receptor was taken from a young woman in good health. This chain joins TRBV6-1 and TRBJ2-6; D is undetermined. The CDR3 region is CASRDTDGANVLTF. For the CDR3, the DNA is TGTGCCAGCAGAGACACAGACGGGGCCAACGTCCTGACTTTC.